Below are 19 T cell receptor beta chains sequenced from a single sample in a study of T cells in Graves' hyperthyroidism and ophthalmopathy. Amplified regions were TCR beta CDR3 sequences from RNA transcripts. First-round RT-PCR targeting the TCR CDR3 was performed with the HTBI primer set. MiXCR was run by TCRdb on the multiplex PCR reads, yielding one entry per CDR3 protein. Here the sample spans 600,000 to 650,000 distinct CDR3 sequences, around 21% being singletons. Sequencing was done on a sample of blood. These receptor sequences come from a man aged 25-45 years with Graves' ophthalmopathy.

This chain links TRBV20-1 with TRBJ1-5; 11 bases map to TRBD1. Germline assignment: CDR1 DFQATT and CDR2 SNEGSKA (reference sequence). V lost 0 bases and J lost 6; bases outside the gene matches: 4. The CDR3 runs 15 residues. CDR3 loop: CSARERTGGGQPQHF. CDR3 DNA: TGCAGTGCTAGAGAAAGGACAGGGGGCGGTCAGCCCCAGCATTTT.

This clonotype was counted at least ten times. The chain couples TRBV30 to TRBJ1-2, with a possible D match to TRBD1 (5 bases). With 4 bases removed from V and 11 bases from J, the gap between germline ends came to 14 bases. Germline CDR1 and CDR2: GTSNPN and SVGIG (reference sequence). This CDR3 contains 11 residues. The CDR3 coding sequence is TGTGCCTGGAAAGGACTCAGGACATACACCTTC. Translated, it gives CAWKGLRTYTF.

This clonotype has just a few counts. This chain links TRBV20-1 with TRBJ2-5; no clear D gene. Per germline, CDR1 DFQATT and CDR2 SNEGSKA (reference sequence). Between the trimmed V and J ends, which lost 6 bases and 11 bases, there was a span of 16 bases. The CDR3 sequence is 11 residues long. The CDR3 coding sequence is TGCAGTGCCACTGACGGGCCAAATCAGTACTTC. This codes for CSATDGPNQYF.

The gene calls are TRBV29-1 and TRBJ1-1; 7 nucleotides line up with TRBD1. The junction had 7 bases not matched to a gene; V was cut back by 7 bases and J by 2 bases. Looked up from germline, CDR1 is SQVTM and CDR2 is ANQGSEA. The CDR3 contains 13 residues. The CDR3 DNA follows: TGCAGCGGCCGAGGGGGCGGTAACACTGAAGCTTTCTTT. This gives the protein CSGRGGGNTEAFF.

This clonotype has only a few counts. The CDR3 here is CASSLLHRYNQPQHF. In DNA, the CDR3 is TGTGCCAGTAGTCTCCTCCACCGATACAATCAGCCCCAGCATTTT. The rearrangement uses TRBV19 and TRBJ1-5; D is undetermined. V lost 5 bases to trimming and J lost 3 bases, with 14 bases between them. Germline CDR1 reads LNHDA; CDR2 reads SQIVND (reference sequence). The CDR3 sequence is 15 residues long.

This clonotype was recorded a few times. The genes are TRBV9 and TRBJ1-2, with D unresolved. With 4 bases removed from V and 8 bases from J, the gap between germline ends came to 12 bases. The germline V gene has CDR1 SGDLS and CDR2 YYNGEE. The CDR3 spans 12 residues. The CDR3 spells CASSTEPLGYTF. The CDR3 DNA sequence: TGTGCCAGCAGCACAGAACCGCTAGGCTACACCTTC.

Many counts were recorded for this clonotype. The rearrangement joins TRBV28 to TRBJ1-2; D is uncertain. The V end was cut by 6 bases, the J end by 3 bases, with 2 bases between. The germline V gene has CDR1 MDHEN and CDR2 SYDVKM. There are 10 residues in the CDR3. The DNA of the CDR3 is TGTGCCAGCAGGGACTATGGCTACACCTTC. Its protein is CASRDYGYTF.

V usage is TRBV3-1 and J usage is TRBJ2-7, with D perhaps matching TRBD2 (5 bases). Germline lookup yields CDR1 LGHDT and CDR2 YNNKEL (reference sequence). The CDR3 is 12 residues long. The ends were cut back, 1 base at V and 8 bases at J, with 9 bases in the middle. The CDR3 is CASSQGWRKQYF. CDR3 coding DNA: TGTGCCAGCAGCCAAGGGTGGAGGAAGCAGTACTTC.

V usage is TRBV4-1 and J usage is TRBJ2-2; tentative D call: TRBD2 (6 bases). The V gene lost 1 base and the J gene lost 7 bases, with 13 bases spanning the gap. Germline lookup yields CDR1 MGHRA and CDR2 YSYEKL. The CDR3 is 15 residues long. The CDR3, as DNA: TGCGCCAGCAGCCAAGCTGCTCGCGGGGACGGGGAGCTGTTTTTT. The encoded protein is CASSQAARGDGELFF.

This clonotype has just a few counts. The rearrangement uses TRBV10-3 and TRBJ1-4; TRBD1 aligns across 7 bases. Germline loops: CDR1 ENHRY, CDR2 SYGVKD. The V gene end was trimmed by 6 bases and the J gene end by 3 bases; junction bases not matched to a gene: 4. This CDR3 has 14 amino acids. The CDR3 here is CAISPRGANEKLFF. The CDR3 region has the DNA TGTGCCATCAGCCCCAGGGGGGCTAATGAAAAACTGTTTTTT.

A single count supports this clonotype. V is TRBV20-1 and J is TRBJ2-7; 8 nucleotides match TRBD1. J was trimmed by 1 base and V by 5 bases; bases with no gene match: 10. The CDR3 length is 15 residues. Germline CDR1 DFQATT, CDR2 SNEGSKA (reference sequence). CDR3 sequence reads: CSAGGRTGISYEQYF. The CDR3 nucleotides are TGCAGTGCTGGGGGTCGGACAGGGATATCCTACGAGCAGTACTTC.

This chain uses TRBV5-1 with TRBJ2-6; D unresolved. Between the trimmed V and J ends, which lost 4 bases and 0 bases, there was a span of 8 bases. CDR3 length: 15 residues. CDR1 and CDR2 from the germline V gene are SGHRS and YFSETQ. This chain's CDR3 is CASSVQSSGANVLTF. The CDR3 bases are TGCGCCAGCAGCGTACAGAGCTCTGGGGCCAACGTCCTGACTTTC.

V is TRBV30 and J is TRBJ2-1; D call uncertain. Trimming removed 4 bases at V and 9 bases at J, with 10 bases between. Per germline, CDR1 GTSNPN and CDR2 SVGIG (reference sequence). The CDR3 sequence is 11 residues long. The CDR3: CAWTQLGEQFF. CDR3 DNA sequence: TGTGCCTGGACGCAGCTTGGTGAGCAGTTCTTC.

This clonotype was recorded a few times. The CDR3, as DNA: TGTGCCAGCGGGGGGCTCAATGAGCAGTTCTTC. Translating gives CASGGLNEQFF. The genes are TRBV3-1 and TRBJ2-1; either TRBD1 or TRBD2 may supply D (6 bases each). Deletions cut 8 bases from V and 6 bases from J, with 8 bases between. There are 11 residues in the CDR3. From germline, CDR1 is LGHDT and CDR2 YNNKEL (reference sequence).

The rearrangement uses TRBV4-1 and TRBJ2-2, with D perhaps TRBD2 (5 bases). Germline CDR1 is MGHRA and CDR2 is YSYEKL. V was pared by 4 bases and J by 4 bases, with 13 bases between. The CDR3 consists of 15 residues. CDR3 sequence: CASSPAEGGTGELFF. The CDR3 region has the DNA TGCGCCAGCAGCCCCGCCGAGGGCGGCACCGGGGAGCTGTTTTTT.

For the CDR3, the DNA is TGTGCCAGCAGCCCTCCGCAGATAAGCGGGCCTAGTCTCTACAATGAGCAGTTCTTC. It encodes CASSPPQISGPSLYNEQFF. The chain joins TRBV11-2 to TRBJ2-1, with a tentative D call TRBD2 (6 bases). From germline, CDR1 is SGHAT and CDR2 FQNNGV. The CDR3 extends over 19 amino acids. V lost 5 bases, J lost 3 bases, and 26 bases lay in between. The full variable domain, its missing parts supplied by reference TRBV11-2 and TRBJ2-1, is EAGVAQSPRYKIIEKRQSVAFWCNPISGHATLYWYQQILGQGPKLLIQFQNNGVVDDSQLPKDRFSAERLKGVDSTLKIQPAKLEDSAVYLCASSPPQISGPSLYNEQFFGPGTRLTVL.

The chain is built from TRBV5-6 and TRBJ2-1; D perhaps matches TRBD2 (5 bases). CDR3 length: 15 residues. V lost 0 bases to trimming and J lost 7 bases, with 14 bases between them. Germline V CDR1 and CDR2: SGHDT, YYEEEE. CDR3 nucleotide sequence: TGTGCCAGCAGCTTGGCGAGGGCGGCTAGTAATGAGCAGTTCTTC. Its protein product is CASSLARAASNEQFF.

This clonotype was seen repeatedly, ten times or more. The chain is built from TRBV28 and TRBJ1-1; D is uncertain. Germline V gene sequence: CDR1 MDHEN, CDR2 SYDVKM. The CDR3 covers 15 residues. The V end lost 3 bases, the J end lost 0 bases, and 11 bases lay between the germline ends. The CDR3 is CASSFGSGMNTEAFF. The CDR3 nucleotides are TGTGCCAGCAGTTTCGGGTCAGGCATGAACACTGAAGCTTTCTTT.

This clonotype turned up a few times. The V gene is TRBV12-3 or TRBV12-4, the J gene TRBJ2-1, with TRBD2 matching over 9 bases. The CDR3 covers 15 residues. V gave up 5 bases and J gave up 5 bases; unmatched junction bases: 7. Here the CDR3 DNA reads TGTGCCAGCAGTCCAGGGACTAGCCTAAACAATGAGCAGTTCTTC. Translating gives CASSPGTSLNNEQFF.